Sequencing of this TCR beta chain was carried out in a study of neoadjuvant anti-PD-1 for oral cavity cancer. Overall study context: Around day 43, patients without progression received a fourth nivolumab dose before surgery. Findings and caveats of the study: After neoadjuvant nivolumab, PBMC T cell clonality was significantly higher in non-responders than responders.

Patients had newly diagnosed, untreated stage II-IVA oral cavity squamous cell carcinoma. Between the trimmed V and J ends, which lost 6 bases and 5 bases, there was a span of 17 bases. This CDR3 spans 14 amino acids. CDR1 and CDR2 from the germline V gene are MDHEN and SYDVKM. The repertoire was sequenced with immunoSEQ multiplex PCR; TCRdb's copy has only in-frame clones and lacks some. The profile shows around 60,000 clones, around 80% of them singletons. About this clone: What it binds is not known.

This clonotype was obtained from a person between 35 and 79 years old with oral cavity squamous cell carcinoma. This specimen was PBMCs, taken before nivolumab (anti-PD-1) treatment. The chain employs TRBV28 and TRBJ2-7, with D possibly TRBD2 on 6 matching bases. The CDR3 is CASRSGLLTHEQYF. The CDR3 nucleotides are TGTGCCAGCAGATCGGGACTCTTGACCCACGAGCAGTACTTC. Full variable domain (outside the CDR3, taken from reference TRBV28 and TRBJ2-7): DVKVTQSSRYLVKRTGEKVFLECVQDMDHENMFWYRQDPGLGLRLIYFSYDVKMKEKGDIPEGYSVSREKKERFSLILESASTNQTSMYLCASRSGLLTHEQYFGPGTRLTVT.